This T cell receptor beta chain came from a study of technical replicates of blood from a few donors. Libraries were prepared by immunoSEQ multiplex PCR; TCRdb keeps only in-frame clonotypes and omits some of them. The data hold about 62,000 clones, with around 87% observed a single time. This clone was seen more than once but under ten times. This CDR3 has 14 amino acids. Germline CDR1 and CDR2: PRHDT and FYEKMQ (reference sequence). V was trimmed by 6 bases and J by 8 bases, leaving 14 bases between them. Input material: PBMCs. The chain carries TRBV13 and TRBJ1-6; TRBD1 is a possible D gene (6 bases). The sequence was obtained from a human donor in good health. Some clones in this sample may be carry-over from other donors' samples. The CDR3 reads CASRRRTADSPLHF. The CDR3 nucleotides are TGTGCCAGCAGACGAAGGACAGCCGATTCACCCCTCCACTTT. Looking up the rest from reference TRBV13 and TRBJ1-6 gives the full variable domain: AAGVIQSPRHLIKEKRETATLKCYPIPRHDTVYWYQQGPGQDPQFLISFYEKMQSDKGSIPDRFSAQQFSDYHSELNMSSLELGDSALYFCASRRRTADSPLHFGNGTRLTVT.